This T cell receptor (beta chain) emerged from a study of shared clonotypes between healthy human individuals. CD8 cells regarded as naive lacked CD45RO, were positively chosen for CCR7, and omitted terminally differentiated effector memory CD45RA+ cells. Points from the study as a whole: Sorted-subset sequencing was shown by rarefaction to be incomplete despite large depth.

Per the germline V gene, CDR1 is PRHDT and CDR2 is FYEKMQ (reference sequence). The CDR3 is made up of 15 amino acids. The V gene lost 0 bases and the J gene lost 6 bases, with 14 bases spanning the gap. The table lists this clone with a count of one. Its matching antigen is unknown. Produced via immunoSEQ multiplex PCR; TCRdb's table is partial and in-frame only. In the table there are 600,000 or so clones, roughly 95% of which are singletons. The gene calls are TRBV13 and TRBJ1-2; D gene ambiguous. Source material: naive CD8+ T cells sorted from blood. The receptor's source is a woman in her twenties or thirties in good health. This chain's CDR3 is CASSLGGSAKDGYTF. CDR3 DNA: TGTGCCAGCAGCTTAGGCGGATCGGCGAAGGATGGCTACACCTTC.